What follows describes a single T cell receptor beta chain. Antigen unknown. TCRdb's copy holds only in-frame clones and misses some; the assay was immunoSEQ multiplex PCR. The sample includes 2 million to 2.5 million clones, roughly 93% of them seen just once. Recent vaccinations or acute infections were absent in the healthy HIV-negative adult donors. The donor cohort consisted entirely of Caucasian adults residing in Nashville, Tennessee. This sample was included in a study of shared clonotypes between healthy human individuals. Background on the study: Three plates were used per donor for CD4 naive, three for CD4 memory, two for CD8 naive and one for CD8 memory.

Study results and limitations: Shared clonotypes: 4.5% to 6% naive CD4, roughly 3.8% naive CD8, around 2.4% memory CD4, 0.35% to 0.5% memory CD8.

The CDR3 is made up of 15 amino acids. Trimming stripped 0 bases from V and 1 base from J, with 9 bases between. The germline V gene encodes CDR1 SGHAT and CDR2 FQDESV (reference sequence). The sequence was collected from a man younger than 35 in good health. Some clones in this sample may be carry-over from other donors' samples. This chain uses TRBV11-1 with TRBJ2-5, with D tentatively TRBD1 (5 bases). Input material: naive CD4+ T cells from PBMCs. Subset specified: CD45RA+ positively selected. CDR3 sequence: CASSLAGRIQETQYF. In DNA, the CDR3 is TGTGCCAGCAGCTTAGCGGGGCGGATCCAAGAGACCCAGTACTTC.